The 26 T cell receptor beta chains reported below all come from one sample, sequenced in a study of blood T cell repertoires in COVID-19. Only in-frame clones appear in the TCRdb table, and some are missing; sequencing was by immunoSEQ multiplex PCR. In the table there are a few hundred thousand clones, more than 80% of which are singletons. Sequencing was carried out using PBMCs or T cells enriched from blood (not recorded which). These receptors all come from a woman aged 18-29 years who had recovered from COVID-19.

This clone was picked up a small number of times. The chain is built from TRBV5-1 and TRBJ2-3; no clear D. Germline CDR1 and CDR2: SGHRS and YFSETQ. This CDR3 contains 14 residues. V lost 7 bases and J 1 base, leaving 13 bases between the germline ends. Here the CDR3 reads CASRARIGTDTQYF. DNA of the CDR3: TGCGCCAGCCGTGCTAGGATTGGCACAGATACGCAGTATTTT.

This chain links TRBV3-1 (or the pseudogene TRBV3-2) with TRBJ2-5; 8 bases match TRBD2. CDR3 length: 16 residues. In germline, CDR1 is LGHDT, CDR2 YNNKEL (reference sequence). Trimming removed 1 base from V and 1 base from J; junction bases left unmatched: 5. In DNA, the CDR3 is TGTGCCAGCAGCCAAGTCCGGGCGGGGGGCCAAGAGACCCAGTACTTC. Its protein is CASSQVRAGGQETQYF.

The V and J genes are TRBV15 and TRBJ1-5, with a possible D match to TRBD1 (5 bases). Trimming shortened V by 2 bases and J by 3 bases, and 14 bases separated the two germline ends. The CDR3 extends over 16 amino acids. Germline CDR1 LNHNV, CDR2 YYDKDF (reference sequence). CDR3 sequence: CATSRKSRQNNQPQHF. Written as DNA, the CDR3 is TGTGCCACCAGCAGAAAAAGCCGACAGAACAATCAGCCCCAGCATTTT.

This clone was seen only once. CDR3 protein: CASSRLTAPGTEAFF. The CDR3 region has the DNA TGTGCCAGCAGCCGATTGACAGCTCCGGGCACTGAAGCTTTCTTT. The chain is built from TRBV7-9 and TRBJ1-1, with TRBD1 as a possible D gene (5 bases). CDR1 is SEHNR and CDR2 is FQNEAQ in the germline V gene (reference sequence). The CDR3 runs 15 residues. V was pared by 5 bases and J by 4 bases, with 17 bases between.

J is TRBJ2-3 and V is TRBV5-4, with D uncertain. The CDR3 is made up of 15 amino acids. Trimming pared 4 bases from V and 0 bases from J, leaving 12 bases between. Germline loops: CDR1 SGHNT, CDR2 YYREEE (reference sequence). The DNA for the CDR3 is TGTGCCAGCAGCAAGACTGTTCCTAGCACAGATACGCAGTATTTT. Its translation is CASSKTVPSTDTQYF.

This clone ranks as medium-sized. The gene calls are TRBV5-1 and TRBJ2-1; D unclear. Germline V gene sequence: CDR1 SGHRS, CDR2 YFSETQ. The CDR3 consists of 12 residues. Between the trimmed V and J ends, which lost 2 bases and 6 bases, there was a span of 6 bases. CDR3 bases: TGCGCCAGCAGCTTAGACTCCAATGAGCAGTTCTTC. Amino acid sequence: CASSLDSNEQFF.

The J gene is TRBJ1-1, the V gene TRBV24-1, with D maybe TRBD1 (6 bases). The germline V gene has CDR1 KGHDR and CDR2 SFDVKD. The germline V and J ends were trimmed by 4 bases and 4 bases, with 12 bases remaining between them. The length of the CDR3 is 14 residues. The CDR3: CATSEGGGITEAFF. CDR3 nucleotide sequence: TGTGCCACCAGTGAGGGAGGGGGGATCACTGAAGCTTTCTTT.

V is TRBV11-1 and J is TRBJ2-7; tentative D call: TRBD1 (5 bases). Germline lookup yields CDR1 SGHAT and CDR2 FQDESV (reference sequence). Trimming stripped 2 bases from V and 5 bases from J, with 16 bases between. This CDR3 is 15 amino acids long. The CDR3 sequence is CASSLPRARGDEQYF. Written as DNA, the CDR3 is TGTGCCAGCAGCTTACCCAGGGCCCGAGGCGACGAGCAGTACTTC.

The chain has TRBV11-2 and TRBJ2-1; 13 bases agree with TRBD2. CDR1 and CDR2 (germline): SGHAT, FQNNGV. The CDR3 covers 16 residues. Trimming cost V 5 bases and J 4 bases; bases outside gene matches: 5. CDR3 bases: TGTGCCAGCAGCAGCGGGACTAGCGGGGTATACAATGAGCAGTTCTTC. Translating it yields CASSSGTSGVYNEQFF.

This clone was recorded once. The V call is TRBV28, the J call TRBJ1-2; D not resolved. CDR1 and CDR2 (germline): MDHEN, SYDVKM. The CDR3 has 15 amino acids. Trimming took 2 bases from V and 6 from J, leaving 16 bases between them. In DNA form, the CDR3 reads TGTGCCAGCAGTTTAGCTGATAGGCGGGGTAATGGCTACACCTTC. Translated, it gives CASSLADRRGNGYTF.

This chain links TRBV7-9 with TRBJ1-2; D may be TRBD1 (5 bases). Germline V gives CDR1 SEHNR, CDR2 FQNEAQ (reference sequence). The length of the CDR3 is 13 residues. The V end was cut by 4 bases, the J end by 5 bases, with 11 bases between. In DNA, the CDR3 is TGTGCCAGCAGCTCGGCCCAGGGATATGGCTACACCTTC. Translation: CASSSAQGYGYTF.

The chain uses TRBV2 and TRBJ1-1, with 9 bases that match TRBD1. Trimming removed 0 bases from V and 6 bases from J; junction bases left unmatched: 5. The CDR3 has 15 amino acids. The V gene's germline CDR1 is SNHLY and CDR2 FYNNEI. The CDR3 sequence is CASSEAWDRAPEAFF. The CDR3 DNA follows: TGTGCCAGCAGTGAAGCCTGGGACAGGGCCCCTGAAGCTTTCTTT.

This chain uses TRBV11-3 with TRBJ2-1; 8 nucleotides match TRBD1. The CDR3 extends over 17 amino acids. Germline loops: CDR1 SGHNT, CDR2 YENEEA. V shed 4 bases and J 9 bases; nucleotides not matched to a gene: 17. DNA of the CDR3: TGTGCCAGCAGCTCTCTCCTTGGACAGGGTGGGGGAGGTGAGCAGTTCTTC. It is translated as CASSSLLGQGGGGEQFF.

CDR3 sequence (DNA): TGCGCCAGCTCACAGGGCTCAGGAAACACCATATATTTT. Its protein is CASSQGSGNTIYF. The chain combines TRBV5-1 with TRBJ1-3; D possibly corresponds to TRBD1 (6 bases). V lost 7 bases and J lost 4, with 12 bases in between. The CDR3 has 13 residues. Germline V gives CDR1 SGHRS, CDR2 YFSETQ.

The genes are TRBV19 and TRBJ2-1; no clear D gene. This CDR3 contains 16 residues. V dropped 9 bases and J dropped 0 bases, with 18 bases sitting between them. Germline values: CDR1 LNHDA, CDR2 SQIVND (reference sequence). CDR3 sequence (DNA): TGTGCCAGCCAAGAAGGAGCTGGAAACTCCTACAATGAGCAGTTCTTC. It specifies CASQEGAGNSYNEQFF.

The V gene is TRBV5-8, the J gene TRBJ1-4, with D possibly being TRBD1 (5 bases). In germline, CDR1 is SGHTS, CDR2 YDEGEE. Trimming stripped 4 bases from V and 4 bases from J, with 11 bases between. The CDR3 loop spans 14 amino acids. DNA for the CDR3: TGTGCCAGCAGCCGGGGAGGGGATAATGAAAAACTGTTTTTT. This translates into CASSRGGDNEKLFF.

This chain connects TRBV5-4 to TRBJ2-1; no clear D. CDR1 and CDR2 (germline): SGHNT, YYREEE (reference sequence). V dropped 2 bases and J dropped 0 bases, with 18 bases sitting between them. The CDR3 runs 18 residues. This CDR3 is CASSLERSRTNSYNEQFF. CDR3 nucleotide sequence: TGTGCCAGCAGCTTAGAACGGAGCCGAACGAACTCCTACAATGAGCAGTTCTTC.

The rearrangement uses TRBV5-4 and TRBJ2-7, with a weak D call TRBD1 (6 bases). The V end lost 3 bases, the J end lost 2 bases, and 15 bases lay between the germline ends. This CDR3 has 15 amino acids. CDR1 is SGHNT, CDR2 YYREEE, per germline (reference sequence). In DNA, the CDR3 is TGTGCCAGCAGCTCGGACAGCTTTACGACCTACGAGCAGTACTTC. Its translation: CASSSDSFTTYEQYF.

The chain recombines TRBV4-1 with TRBJ1-1; TRBD1 matches at 9 bases. CDR1 and CDR2 from the germline V gene are MGHRA and YSYEKL. Unmatched junction bases numbered 1, after V lost 2 bases and J lost 6 bases. There are 13 residues in the CDR3. CDR3 DNA: TGCGCCAGCAGCCAAACAGGGGGCCCTGAAGCTTTCTTT. Its protein is CASSQTGGPEAFF.

This clone showed up just a few times. This sequence joins TRBV28 and TRBJ1-2; maybe TRBD1 (6 bases). The CDR3 contains 15 residues. The ends were cut back, 7 bases at V and 0 bases at J, with 15 bases in the middle. Germline CDR1 MDHEN, CDR2 SYDVKM. CDR3 nucleotide sequence: TGTGCCAGCATTCAGTTAGACAGGTCTAACTATGGCTACACCTTC. Residues: CASIQLDRSNYGYTF.

V is TRBV30 and J is TRBJ2-7; D might be TRBD1 (6 bases). Between the trimmed V and J ends, which lost 5 bases and 4 bases, there was a span of 9 bases. The CDR3 length is 11 residues. CDR1 is GTSNPN and CDR2 is SVGIG in the germline V gene (reference sequence). The CDR3 here is CAWGGAYEQYF. The DNA for the CDR3 is TGTGCCTGGGGGGGCGCGTACGAGCAGTACTTC.

This clone was seen more than once but under ten times. This chain links TRBV29-1 with TRBJ2-7, with 8 bases fitting TRBD1. CDR3 length: 14 residues. Germline values: CDR1 SQVTM, CDR2 ANQGSEA. Unmatched junction bases numbered 6, after V lost 5 bases and J lost 0 bases. The CDR3, as DNA: TGCAGCGTTAGAGGACAGGGAGGCTCCTACGAGCAGTACTTC. This codes for CSVRGQGGSYEQYF.

The gene calls are TRBV9 and TRBJ1-1; the D is unclear. The CDR3 sequence is 14 residues long. Germline V gene sequence: CDR1 SGDLS, CDR2 YYNGEE. V gave up 0 bases and J gave up 4 bases, with 10 bases separating them. This chain's CDR3 is CASSVDEVVTEAFF. The CDR3 nucleotides are TGTGCCAGCAGCGTAGATGAGGTGGTCACTGAAGCTTTCTTT.

The chain recombines TRBV7-2 with TRBJ1-1; TRBD1 matches 10 bases. The CDR3 has 18 residues. Per the germline V gene, CDR1 is SGHTA and CDR2 is FQGNSA. J gave up 0 bases and V 0 bases, and 7 bases lay outside the gene matches. CDR3 loop: CASSLARDRGFMNTEAFF. For the CDR3, the DNA is TGTGCCAGCAGCTTAGCAAGGGACAGGGGATTCATGAACACTGAAGCTTTCTTT.

The chain uses TRBV13 and TRBJ2-7; D possibly corresponds to TRBD2 (7 bases). CDR3 length: 16 residues. Trimming cost V 0 bases and J 1 base, with 13 bases left between them. Germline CDR1 is PRHDT and CDR2 is FYEKMQ (reference sequence). The CDR3 sequence is CASSLGLGGESYEQYF. The CDR3 nucleotides read TGTGCCAGCAGCTTAGGGTTAGGGGGGGAATCCTACGAGCAGTACTTC.

The chain employs TRBV19 and TRBJ2-4; TRBD1 matches 8 bases. CDR1 and CDR2 from the germline V gene are LNHDA and SQIVND (reference sequence). The CDR3 has 13 residues. V shed 5 bases and J 6 bases; nucleotides not matched to a gene: 3. CDR3: CASSGTGLNIQYF. DNA for the CDR3: TGTGCCAGTAGTGGGACAGGTCTAAACATTCAGTACTTC.